This T cell receptor beta chain comes out of a study of T cell responses to AZD1222 COVID-19 vaccine. Findings and limits, study-wide: White British people made up most donors, females outnumbered males, and clonal diversity was possibly underestimated. Repertoires were collected only later (after the peak T cell response had occurred). Researchers report vaccine-associated CD4 TCRs spanning spike, with dominance at 160-218 and 743-854. Unmutated variant regions are reportedly the target of nearly half of TCRs that are spike-specific.

Produced via immunoSEQ multiplex PCR; TCRdb's table is partial and in-frame only. The sample records around 150,000 clones, 75% to 95% being singletons. V lost 1 base and J lost 1, with 16 bases in between. Germline V gives CDR1 MDHEN, CDR2 SYDVKM. This CDR3 contains 17 residues. This clone was seen a single time. Its specificity is not known. The TCR comes from an adult who received the MenACWY meningococcal vaccine as a control. Sequenced material: peripheral blood, taken 28 days after the second dose of the MenACWY control vaccine. The gene calls are TRBV28 and TRBJ1-1; D unclear. CDR3 sequence reads: CASSLSTGPTENTEAFF. The CDR3 nucleotides read TGTGCCAGCAGTTTATCCACCGGGCCCACGGAGAACACTGAAGCTTTCTTT.